This T cell receptor beta chain was documented in a study of CD8 T cells in ankylosing spondylitis. Study-level points and caveats: Previous work reported some of these motif variants in the synovial fluid and blood of reactive arthritis. Disease-linked clones reportedly showed significant enrichment in matched ankylosing spondylitis synovial fluid.

This clonotype was found many times. Its antigen is still unknown. For TCR beta, libraries came from quantitative 5'-RACE with molecular barcodes. TCRdb processed the 5' RACE reads anew with MiXCR; each CDR3 protein has one entry. The data show about 340,000 distinct CDR3 sequences, roughly 14% seen once. There are 13 residues in the CDR3. The germline V gene encodes CDR1 KGHSH and CDR2 LQKENI. V was shortened by 8 bases and J by 3 bases, with 13 bases between the two germline ends. This rearrangement joins TRBV18 to TRBJ1-1, with D unresolved. The TCR sequence derives from a male donor with ankylosing spondylitis or in good health (not recorded which). Sequencing was carried out using blood, either unsorted or a sorted T cell fraction (not recorded which). CDR3 region: CASSPPGDTEAFF. Here the CDR3 DNA reads TGTGCCAGCAGCCCCCCCGGGGACACTGAAGCTTTCTTT.